These 6 T cell receptor beta chains were all obtained from the same sample, sequenced in a study of OX40 agonist ivuxolimab in advanced cancers. Clones were read by immunoSEQ multiplex PCR, and TCRdb kept only the in-frame ones, dropping some. The sample holds about 35,000 clones, less than 85% seen once. The specimen comprised CD4+ or CD8+ T cells sorted from blood, sampled in a trial of the OX40 agonist ivuxolimab. These receptors originate from an adult with an advanced solid tumor such as melanoma, head and neck, liver or kidney cancer.

As for this clone: Other DNA sequences of this sample code for an identical CDR3. V is TRBV15 and J is TRBJ1-2; 7 positions agree with TRBD1. Trimming removed 3 bases from V and 0 bases from J; junction bases left unmatched: 4. Germline CDR1 and CDR2: LNHNV and YYDKDF (reference sequence). The CDR3 consists of 15 residues. The CDR3 nucleotides are TGTGCCACCAGCAGCCACGGACAGGCTAACTATGGCTACACCTTC. Translation gives CATSSHGQANYGYTF.

The chain uses TRBV7-6 and TRBJ1-3; D gene uncertain. CDR1 and CDR2 from the germline V gene are SGHVS and FNYEAQ. With 1 base removed from V and 0 bases from J, the gap between germline ends came to 10 bases. This CDR3 region has 16 residues. The CDR3 reads CASSLVVPYSGNTIYF. CDR3 in DNA: TGTGCCAGCAGCTTAGTGGTCCCGTACTCTGGAAACACCATATATTTT.

There are many counts of this clone. The chain carries TRBV14 and TRBJ1-3; a weak D match, TRBD1 (5 bases). This CDR3 is built from 13 residues. The ends were cut back, 3 bases at V and 5 bases at J, with 8 bases in the middle. Germline V lookup: CDR1 SGHDN, CDR2 FVKESK. This chain's CDR3 is CASSHAGRNTIYF. CDR3 DNA sequence: TGTGCCAGCAGCCACGCAGGGAGAAACACCATATATTTT.

This clone was found a few times. J is TRBJ1-4 and V is TRBV12-2. TRBV12-2 is noted as a pseudogene. This CDR3 has 17 amino acids. This chain's CDR3 is CASRLISVGTSNEKLFF. CDR3 nucleotides: TGTGCAAGTCGCTTAATAAGTGTGGGGACCTCTAATGAAAAACTGTTTTTT.

The rearrangement uses TRBV5-1 and TRBJ2-3, with 8 bases that match TRBD2. Germline V gene sequence: CDR1 SGHRS, CDR2 YFSETQ. The V and J ends lost 0 bases and 3 bases, in that order; junction bases with no gene match: 9. The CDR3 has 17 residues. In DNA, the CDR3 is TGCGCCAGCAGCTTGGCTGGGCAGCGGGGGAGGACAGATACGCAGTATTTT. It specifies CASSLAGQRGRTDTQYF.

DNA of the CDR3: TGTGCCAGCTCACCGGCAGGGCGAAGTTCCTACGAGCAGTACTTC. Protein: CASSPAGRSSYEQYF. The chain links TRBV18 to TRBJ2-7; tentative D call: TRBD1 (5 bases). The CDR3 spans 15 residues. Germline loops: CDR1 KGHSH, CDR2 LQKENI. Between the trimmed V and J ends, which lost 3 bases and 1 base, there was a span of 13 bases.